The rows below give T cell receptor beta chains drawn from one sample of a study of vaccination effects on CD4 cells after COVID-19. Only in-frame clones appear in the TCRdb table, and some are missing; sequencing was by immunoSEQ multiplex PCR. The profile shows approximately 24,000 clones, over 60% of them singletons. These receptors are not linked to any known antigen. The sequencing used CD4+ T cells from PBMCs cultured with HCoV-NL63 spike peptides, collected before COVID-19 vaccination. These receptors were obtained from a human donor who received a COVID-19 vaccine. Each CDR3 is given with its conserved first and last residue. Fields, in order: D gene, V gene, J gene, clone size, CDR3 protein, CDR3 DNA. A D gene is named only where the DNA matches it firmly. Clone size appears in some rows only: once, few, many, or a class for an expanded clone.

d_gene: -; v_gene: TRBV6-6; j_gene: TRBJ1-5; abundance: -; CDR3aa: CASSAEGDQPQHF; CDR3nt: TGTGCCAGCAGCGCGGAGGGTGACCAGCCCCAGCATTTT
d_gene: -; v_gene: TRBV11-1; j_gene: TRBJ1-6; abundance: few; CDR3aa: CASSQYNSPLHF; CDR3nt: TGTGCCAGCAGCCAATATAATTCACCCCTCCACTTT
d_gene: -; v_gene: TRBV3-1/TRBV3-2; j_gene: TRBJ2-5; abundance: -; CDR3aa: CASSQDSWSGGGETQYF; CDR3nt: TGTGCCAGCAGCCAAGATAGTTGGAGTGGGGGCGGAGAGACCCAGTACTTC
d_gene: TRBD2; v_gene: TRBV12-5; j_gene: TRBJ2-2; abundance: few; CDR3aa: CASGLDPSSGGRTGELFF; CDR3nt: TGTGCTAGTGGTTTGGATCCTAGCTCGGGAGGTCGGACCGGGGAGCTGTTTTTT
d_gene: -; v_gene: TRBV3-1/TRBV3-2; j_gene: TRBJ1-5; abundance: -; CDR3aa: CASSQDIGQPQHF; CDR3nt: TGTGCCAGCAGCCAAGACATTGGCCAGCCCCAGCATTTT
d_gene: -; v_gene: TRBV27; j_gene: TRBJ2-5; abundance: -; CDR3aa: CASRGQLQETQYF; CDR3nt: TGTGCCAGCCGTGGACAACTACAAGAGACCCAGTACTTC
d_gene: TRBD2; v_gene: TRBV10-3; j_gene: TRBJ2-2; abundance: -; CDR3aa: CATQLAGAGELFF; CDR3nt: TGTGCCACTCAACTAGCGGGAGCCGGGGAGCTGTTTTTT
d_gene: -; v_gene: TRBV11-2; j_gene: TRBJ2-7; abundance: -; CDR3aa: CASSDPGSSLSSYEQYF; CDR3nt: TGTGCCAGCAGCGATCCCGGATCCAGCCTCAGCTCCTACGAGCAGTACTTC
d_gene: -; v_gene: TRBV5-1; j_gene: TRBJ1-2; abundance: once; CDR3aa: CASSLEWSREGGYTF; CDR3nt: TGCGCCAGCAGCTTGGAATGGAGCAGGGAAGGTGGCTACACCTTC
d_gene: -; v_gene: TRBV18; j_gene: TRBJ1-4; abundance: -; CDR3aa: CASSPQGDEKLFF; CDR3nt: TGTGCCAGCTCACCACAGGGTGATGAAAAACTGTTTTTT
d_gene: -; v_gene: TRBV19; j_gene: TRBJ2-6; abundance: once; CDR3aa: CASRSEQGGRLISGANVLTF; CDR3nt: TGTGCCAGTAGGTCCGAACAAGGCGGCAGATTGATCTCTGGGGCCAACGTCCTGACTTTC